This T cell receptor (beta chain) derives from a study of blood T cell repertoires in COVID-19. About the research overall: Nucleic acid was either cDNA or gDNA, and it came from T cells, B-cell-depleted T cells, or PBMCs.

The V end was cut by 6 bases, the J end by 3 bases, with 15 bases between. Per the germline V gene, CDR1 is MNHEY and CDR2 is SVGAGI. This CDR3 region has 14 residues. Generated by immunoSEQ multiplex PCR, the TCRdb table keeps only in-frame clones and is missing some. The sample consists of 150,000 to 200,000 clones, 65% to 85% of them appearing once. This clone was observed once. This receptor was identified in a man between 70 and 80 years old with active or convalescent COVID-19. The rearrangement uses TRBV6-5 and TRBJ2-7; no reliable D call. Sequenced input: peripheral blood. CDR3 residues: CASSAEITDYEQYF. For the CDR3, the DNA is TGTGCCAGCAGCGCAGAAATCACAGACTACGAGCAGTACTTC.